The present T cell receptor (beta chain) was sequenced within a study of CD8+ T cells in alopecia areata. Across the study: Once tofacitinib had been taken for 6 to 18 months, 6 months off drug followed.

Study outcomes and limitations: Patients shared TCRs less clearly than mice did, possibly owing to HLA. Alphabeta T cells residing in normal skin are also sequenced in scalp samples.

The treatment denotes: oral pan-JAK inhibitor, 5-10 mg twice daily. In alopecia areata patients, both lesional scalp punch biopsies and peripheral blood were collected. Isolated RNA was reverse transcribed into cDNA used as the sequencing template. The protocol was immunoSEQ multiplex PCR, while the TCRdb copy is restricted to in-frame clones and leaves out a portion. The sample lists about 120,000 clones; more than 40% were seen once. Worth noting for this clone: Its antigen remains unidentified. This specimen includes other DNA sequences encoding the same CDR3.

This CDR3 is 13 amino acids long. Germline lookup yields CDR1 SQVTM and CDR2 ANQGSEA. Trimming removed 3 bases from V and 0 bases from J, with 7 bases in between. The sequence came from a human donor with alopecia areata. The sequencing here drew on CD4+ T cells sorted from blood, taken at week 4, from a patient treated with tofacitinib. The V gene is TRBV29-1, the J gene TRBJ2-3; D unresolved. The CDR3 is CSVDSGSTDTQYF. The CDR3 nucleotides are TGCAGCGTTGATTCCGGGAGCACAGATACGCAGTATTTT.